A selection of T cell receptor beta chains follows, all from one sample in a study of CD8+CD57+ T cells in acquired aplastic anemia. TCRdb processed the reads anew with MiXCR; each CDR3 protein has one entry. The sample contains around 200,000 distinct CDR3 sequences, roughly half of which appear only once. Sample: sorted CD4+, CD8+, or CD8+CD57+ T cells (not recorded which) from PBMCs. These receptors were taken from a human donor with aplastic anemia. Both conserved end residues are part of each CDR3. Each record gives: clone size, J gene, D gene, V gene, CDR3 protein, CDR3 DNA. The D gene is left open where the match is weak. Not all rows give a size; the values are once, few, many and, for expanded clones, a class.

NA TRBJ2-7 TRBD2 TRBV20-1 CSARDQSGRGEQYF TGCAGTGCTAGAGATCAGAGCGGGAGGGGTGAGCAGTACTTC
many TRBJ2-1 NA TRBV20-1 CSARDQGFSYNEQFF TGCAGTGCTAGAGATCAGGGCTTCTCCTACAATGAGCAGTTCTTC
NA TRBJ1-5 NA TRBV20-1 CSAIGGSNQPQHF TGCAGTGCTATTGGAGGGAGCAATCAGCCCCAGCATTTT
many TRBJ1-1 TRBD1 TRBV5-1 CASTWRGGGAWTEAFF TGCGCCAGCACCTGGAGGGGAGGGGGCGCGTGGACTGAAGCTTTCTTT
many TRBJ2-3 NA TRBV5-1 CASSFVPWGEADTQYF TGCGCCAGCAGCTTTGTTCCGTGGGGGGAGGCAGATACGCAGTATTTT
NA TRBJ1-2 NA TRBV10-3 CAISAGSNYGYTF TGTGCCATCAGTGCGGGCAGTAACTATGGCTACACCTTC
many TRBJ2-7 NA TRBV11-2 CASSLEARTSEQYF TGTGCCAGCAGCTTAGAGGCCCGTACCTCCGAGCAGTACTTC
many TRBJ2-3 NA TRBV20-1 CSARHPREPEDTQYF TGCAGTGCCCGACACCCCCGGGAGCCAGAGGATACGCAGTATTTT
once TRBJ1-5 NA TRBV20-1 CSARTAGSLNQPQHF TGCAGTGCTAGGACGGCTGGGAGCCTCAATCAGCCCCAGCATTTT
NA TRBJ2-3 NA TRBV15 CATRGGYSDTQYF TGTGCCACCAGGGGCGGGTATTCAGATACGCAGTATTTT
NA TRBJ1-2 NA TRBV20-1 CSGGIGGYTF TGCAGTGGAGGGATAGGGGGCTACACCTTC